This entry lists 22 T cell receptor beta chains sequenced from one sample in a study of T-cell memory formation after mild COVID-19. TCRdb re-derived calls from the 5' RACE reads in MiXCR, one entry per CDR3 protein. The table records 210,000 or so distinct CDR3 sequences, roughly a tenth of them present only once. The sequencing input was PBMCs or a T cell subset sorted from them (not recorded which). All receptors come from a man aged 18-30 years who had mild COVID-19 (a few samples of this study predate the infection). Cell type and time point are not known.

This clonotype occurred a few times. This chain joins TRBV20-1 and TRBJ1-1, with D uncertain. The germline CDR1 and CDR2 sequences are DFQATT and SNEGSKA (reference sequence). The CDR3 loop spans 15 amino acids. Trimming cost V 0 bases and J 3 bases, with 14 bases left between them. The CDR3 loop reads CSARDEGLRYTEAFF. CDR3 coding DNA: TGCAGTGCTAGAGATGAAGGCTTGAGGTACACTGAAGCTTTCTTT.

This clonotype was picked up many times. V is TRBV5-1 and J is TRBJ1-1; 7 nucleotides match TRBD1. The germline V gene has CDR1 SGHRS and CDR2 YFSETQ. V lost 4 bases, J lost 4 bases, and 7 bases stayed unmatched. The CDR3 totals 14 residues. In nucleotides, the CDR3 is TGCGCCAGCAGCCTGGACAGGAGGAGCACTGAAGCTTTCTTT. This codes for CASSLDRRSTEAFF.

The rearrangement uses TRBV18 and TRBJ1-5; D possibly corresponds to TRBD1 (6 bases). From germline, CDR1 is KGHSH and CDR2 LQKENI. This CDR3 has 15 residues. With 3 bases removed from V and 5 bases from J, the gap between germline ends came to 14 bases. CDR3 loop: CASSPTGGRDQPQHF. In DNA form, the CDR3 reads TGTGCCAGCTCACCGACAGGAGGTCGCGATCAGCCCCAGCATTTT. The variable domain in full, completed from reference TRBV18 and TRBJ1-5, reads NAGVMQNPRHLVRRRGQEARLRCSPMKGHSHVYWYRQLPEEGLKFMVYLQKENIIDESGMPKERFSAEFPKEGPSILRIQQVVRGDSAAYFCASSPTGGRDQPQHFGDGTRLSIL.

In its sample, this clonotype was seen many times. The chain links TRBV20-1 to TRBJ2-5, with 10 positions matching TRBD2. The junction had 4 bases not matched to a gene; V was cut back by 5 bases and J by 1 base. This CDR3 has 14 residues. Germline CDR1 DFQATT, CDR2 SNEGSKA (reference sequence). The CDR3 region is CSAQLAGGQETQYF. The DNA of the CDR3 is TGCAGTGCTCAGTTAGCGGGGGGCCAAGAGACCCAGTACTTC.

J is TRBJ2-5 and V is TRBV7-3; 7 nucleotides align to TRBD1. The CDR3 contains 13 residues. Trimming removed 4 bases from V and 5 bases from J; junction bases left unmatched: 4. From germline, CDR1 is SGHTA and CDR2 FQGTGA. CDR3 nucleotide sequence: TGTGCCAGCAGCTCAAGACAGGGCGAGACCCAGTACTTC. Amino acids: CASSSRQGETQYF. The variable domain in full, completed from reference TRBV7-3 and TRBJ2-5, reads GAGVSQTPSNKVTEKGKYVELRCDPISGHTALYWYRQSLGQGPEFLIYFQGTGAADDSGLPNDRFFAVRPEGSVSTLKIQRTERGDSAVYLCASSSRQGETQYFGPGTRLLVL.

This clonotype has only a few counts. The chain is built from TRBV5-1 and TRBJ2-3; 12 bases fit TRBD2. The V gene end was trimmed by 4 bases and the J gene end by 0 bases; junction bases not matched to a gene: 12. The CDR3 sequence is 19 residues long. CDR1 and CDR2 (germline): SGHRS, YFSETQ. The CDR3 nucleotides are TGCGCCAGCAGCGTACCGAGACTAGCGGGGGCTCTTAGCACAGATACGCAGTATTTT. The encoded protein is CASSVPRLAGALSTDTQYF.

This chain uses TRBV7-6 with TRBJ2-3, with D possibly matching TRBD2 (5 bases). Deletions cut 8 bases from V and 3 bases from J, with 12 bases between. The CDR3 sequence is 13 residues long. The germline gives CDR1 SGHVS, CDR2 FNYEAQ. The DNA for the CDR3 is TGTGCCAGCTCGGCGGGCACTACAGATACGCAGTATTTT. It codes for CASSAGTTDTQYF.

This clonotype was detected ten times or more. The rearrangement links TRBV7-6 to TRBJ2-1, with D possibly being TRBD2 (6 bases). The CDR3 sequence is 14 residues long. Deletions cut 3 bases from V and 6 bases from J, with 12 bases between. CDR1 is SGHVS and CDR2 is FNYEAQ in the germline V gene. CDR3 DNA: TGTGCCAGCAGCTTTGCGGGGTCATCCAATGAGCAGTTCTTC. Its translation is CASSFAGSSNEQFF.

This clonotype has only a few counts. The chain couples TRBV7-9 to TRBJ1-3, with a tentative D call TRBD1 (6 bases). V lost 5 bases and J 3 bases, leaving 17 bases between the germline ends. The CDR3 loop spans 16 amino acids. Germline CDR1 is SEHNR and CDR2 is FQNEAQ (reference sequence). The DNA of the CDR3 is TGTGCCAGCAGCCAAGAGCCGGGGGGCGGTGGAAACACCATATATTTT. It codes for CASSQEPGGGGNTIYF.

This chain links TRBV7-2 with TRBJ1-6; D ambiguous. The CDR3 length is 12 residues. Per the germline V gene, CDR1 is SGHTA and CDR2 is FQGNSA. The V end was cut by 5 bases, the J end by 10 bases, with 9 bases between. CDR3 in amino acids: CASSHDWSPLHF. In DNA form, the CDR3 reads TGTGCCAGCAGCCACGACTGGTCACCCCTCCACTTT. The entire variable domain, with the rest obtained from reference TRBV7-2 and TRBJ1-6, is as follows: GAGVSQSPSNKVTEKGKDVELRCDPISGHTALYWYRQSLGQGLEFLIYFQGNSAPDKSGLPSDRFSAERTGGSVSTLTIQRTQQEDSAVYLCASSHDWSPLHFGNGTRLTVT.

This clonotype showed up just a few times. V and J are TRBV24-1 and TRBJ2-2; 7 bases are a match to TRBD1. Germline CDR1 is KGHDR and CDR2 is SFDVKD. Losses at the gene ends were 9 bases for V and 3 bases for J; bases not matched to a gene: 9. The CDR3 runs 15 residues. This CDR3 is CATGREGADTGELFF. The CDR3 region has the DNA TGTGCCACCGGGCGCGAGGGGGCGGACACCGGGGAGCTGTTTTTT.

The genes are TRBV19 and TRBJ1-5; 10 positions match TRBD1. With V trimmed by 3 bases and J by 5 bases, 4 bases remained unmatched. Germline V gives CDR1 LNHDA, CDR2 SQIVND (reference sequence). This CDR3 comprises 15 residues. This chain's CDR3 is CASSIPGQGYQPQHF. CDR3 DNA: TGTGCCAGTAGTATCCCGGGACAGGGGTATCAGCCCCAGCATTTT.

J is TRBJ1-1 and V is TRBV7-9, with no clear D. V was shortened by 5 bases and J by 4 bases, with 11 bases between the two germline ends. The CDR3 loop spans 13 amino acids. From germline, CDR1 is SEHNR and CDR2 FQNEAQ (reference sequence). CDR3 in DNA: TGTGCCAGCAGCCCGGGTGGACCCACTGAAGCTTTCTTT. This codes for CASSPGGPTEAFF.

This clonotype was counted many times. The genes are TRBV7-2 and TRBJ2-1; 8 bases match TRBD1. The CDR3 spans 15 residues. J lost 0 bases, V lost 4 bases, and 2 bases had no gene match. Per germline, CDR1 SGHTA and CDR2 FQGNSA. The CDR3: CASSSQGGSYNEQFF. The CDR3 coding sequence is TGTGCCAGCAGCTCACAGGGGGGCTCCTACAATGAGCAGTTCTTC.

This clonotype turned up a few times. CDR3 sequence (DNA): TGTGCCAGCAGCTTAGATCAGGCGGGGACTAGCACAGATACGCAGTATTTT. It translates to CASSLDQAGTSTDTQYF. This rearrangement joins TRBV11-3 to TRBJ2-3, with D maybe TRBD2 (6 bases). In germline, CDR1 is SGHNT, CDR2 YENEEA. CDR3 size: 17 residues. The V gene lost 0 bases and the J gene lost 0 bases, with 13 bases spanning the gap. Together with reference TRBV11-3 and TRBJ2-3, the CDR3 gives the full variable domain: EAGVVQSPRYKIIEKKQPVAFWCNPISGHNTLYWYLQNLGQGPELLIRYENEEAVDDSQLPKDRFSAERLKGVDSTLKIQPAELGDSAVYLCASSLDQAGTSTDTQYFGPGTRLTVL.

This clonotype was found many times. V gene TRBV12-3 or TRBV12-4 combines with J gene TRBJ1-1; no clear D gene. V was pared by 4 bases and J by 2 bases, with 8 bases between. This CDR3 is built from 13 residues. The CDR3 DNA is TGTGCCAGCAGTTACATCATTAACACTGAAGCTTTCTTT. It is translated as CASSYIINTEAFF.

The gene calls are TRBV6-1 and TRBJ2-7, with TRBD2 matching 14 bases. Germline V gene lookup returns CDR1 MNHNS and CDR2 SASEGT. V lost 5 bases to trimming and J lost 4 bases; unmatched junction nucleotides: 4. This CDR3 comprises 15 residues. CDR3 DNA sequence: TGTGCCAGCAGTACTGGACTAGCGGGGGGTTACGAGCAGTACGTC. It is translated as CASSTGLAGGYEQYV.

V is TRBV12-3 or TRBV12-4 and J is TRBJ2-7; D tentatively fits TRBD1 or TRBD2 (5 bases each). Between the trimmed V and J ends, which lost 6 bases and 0 bases, there was a span of 15 bases. This CDR3 contains 15 residues. CDR3 loop: CASRGRRGSSYEQYF. The CDR3, as DNA: TGTGCCAGCAGGGGGCGACGGGGAAGCTCCTACGAGCAGTACTTC.

This clonotype was detected a few times. V gene TRBV29-1 combines with J gene TRBJ1-2, with TRBD1 identical over 7 bases. The CDR3 is 15 amino acids. The ends lost 5 bases at V and 4 bases at J; junction bases unmatched: 13. Germline CDR1 is SQVTM and CDR2 is ANQGSEA. The CDR3 nucleotides read TGCAGCGTTCTAAAGTTGACAGGGACTTCCTATGGCTACACCTTC. Translated, it gives CSVLKLTGTSYGYTF.

This clonotype was observed a few times. This sequence joins TRBV24-1 and TRBJ2-3; D gene uncertain. The germline CDR1 and CDR2 sequences are KGHDR and SFDVKD. The CDR3 contains 13 residues. Trimming took off 1 base at V and 5 bases at J, with 6 bases between the two ends. The CDR3 DNA sequence: TGTGCCACCAGTGATTTCTATATAGATACGCAGTATTTT. Translating gives CATSDFYIDTQYF.

This rearrangement joins TRBV6-6 to TRBJ2-3; D gene uncertain. Per the germline V gene, CDR1 is MNHNY and CDR2 is SVGAGI (reference sequence). The germline V and J ends were trimmed by 0 bases and 2 bases, with 3 bases remaining between them. CDR3 size: 13 residues. DNA of the CDR3: TGTGCCAGCAGTTACTCAGACACAGATACGCAGTATTTT. Protein sequence: CASSYSDTDTQYF.

This clonotype was picked up a small number of times. The chain couples TRBV4-3 to TRBJ2-1; the match to TRBD2 covers 9 bases. V was clipped by 0 bases and J by 5 bases; unmatched bases: 11. The CDR3 runs to 18 residues. Looked up from germline, CDR1 is LGHNA and CDR2 is YSLEER. The CDR3: CASSQEGTWAGGNNEQFF. CDR3 in DNA: TGCGCCAGCAGCCAAGAGGGGACGTGGGCGGGGGGGAACAATGAGCAGTTCTTC.